This TCR beta chain was identified in a study of CD8 T cells in ankylosing spondylitis. Study-wide findings and caveats: Earlier literature documents some of the motif variants in reactive arthritis synovial fluid and blood. Clones linked with disease were CD8+ and fairly uncommon in the peripheral blood. Characteristic, it appeared, of ankylosing spondylitis blood was a TCR beta motif of eight highly homologous variants. Researchers reportedly found disease-linked clones significantly enriched in matched ankylosing spondylitis synovial fluid.

Of note for this clonotype: Its matching antigen is unknown.

A quantitative 5'-RACE method, one with molecular barcodes, was used to make TCR beta libraries. TCRdb reanalysed the 5' RACE reads using MiXCR and keeps one entry per CDR3 protein. Of fewer than 500,000 distinct CDR3 sequences detected, 20% to 25% appear once; the ten largest clones hold less than 20%. Germline loops: CDR1 KGHDR, CDR2 SFDVKD. Germline trimming cut 3 bases from V and 7 bases from J; bases unmatched to any gene: 5. The CDR3 has 14 residues. This rearrangement joins TRBV24-1 to TRBJ2-1; 7 positions match TRBD1. The receptor was derived from a male donor with ankylosing spondylitis. Sequenced: blood, either unsorted or a sorted T cell fraction (not recorded which). CDR3 bases: TGTGCCACCAGTGATACAATGACAGGGAATGAGCAGTTCTTC. Translation: CATSDTMTGNEQFF.